The 14 T cell receptor beta chains presented below share a single source sample, sequenced in a study of blood T cells in healthy people across ages. With a J-beta primer mix and a sample-barcoded 5' primer, a second PCR ran about 6 to 11 cycles. TCRdb called the 5' RACE reads again in MiXCR, with one record for every CDR3 protein. The repertoire holds around 1,500,000 distinct CDR3 sequences, with 25% to 30% as singletons. The specimen sequenced was blood. The receptors derive from a woman younger than 45 in good health.

At least ten counts were recorded for this clonotype. V and J are TRBV25-1 and TRBJ2-3, with unresolved D. V was clipped by 0 bases and J by 2 bases, with 0 bases between them. The germline V gene encodes CDR1 MGHDK and CDR2 SYGVNS. The CDR3 runs to 12 residues. CDR3 sequence: CASSEYTDTQYF. In DNA form, the CDR3 reads TGTGCCAGCAGTGAATACACAGATACGCAGTATTTT.

The J gene is TRBJ1-1, the V gene TRBV4-3, with D hard to call. V was trimmed by 0 bases and J by 1 base, leaving 9 bases between them. Germline CDR1 is LGHNA and CDR2 is YSLEER. The CDR3 sequence is 15 residues long. The CDR3 nucleotides read TGCGCCAGCAGCCAAGATGGTCCGGAGAACACTGAAGCTTTCTTT. Encoded protein: CASSQDGPENTEAFF.

Note on this clonotype: Sequence at one end of the junction differs from germline and may be a read error. CDR3 DNA: TGTGCCAGCAGTTCGGACACTTACGGGGGCTTCACCTTC. This sequence encodes CASSSDTYGGFTF. This chain joins TRBV28 and TRBJ1-2; maybe TRBD1 (6 bases). The germline V gene has CDR1 MDHEN and CDR2 SYDVKM. The CDR3 spans 13 residues.

In this sample, this clonotype turned up a few times. The rearrangement uses TRBV20-1 and TRBJ1-5, with 8 bases fitting TRBD1. J lost 5 bases, V lost 4 bases, and 13 bases had no gene match. The CDR3 runs to 16 residues. Per the germline V gene, CDR1 is DFQATT and CDR2 is SNEGSKA (reference sequence). In DNA, the CDR3 is TGCAGTGCTACCAATGCTCGGACAGGGAATGATCAGCCCCAGCATTTT. Its translation: CSATNARTGNDQPQHF.

The chain carries TRBV12-3 or TRBV12-4 and TRBJ1-6; D unresolved. This CDR3 is 14 amino acids long. The V end was cut by 6 bases, the J end by 0 bases, with 6 bases between. CDR3 loop: CASRKSSYNSPLHF. The CDR3 nucleotides are TGTGCCAGCAGAAAGAGCTCCTATAATTCACCCCTCCACTTT.

Ten or more counts support this clonotype. This chain links TRBV10-3 with TRBJ2-4; D tentatively fits TRBD1 or TRBD2 (5 bases each). The CDR3 is 14 amino acids. Per the germline V gene, CDR1 is ENHRY and CDR2 is SYGVKD. Trimming removed 4 bases at V and 3 bases at J, with 10 bases between. CDR3: CAISGMGDKNIQYF. The CDR3 nucleotides read TGTGCCATCAGTGGCATGGGGGACAAAAACATTCAGTACTTC.

This clonotype has just a few counts. A much larger clone lies one base from this, so it may be a read error. The V gene is TRBV18, the J gene TRBJ2-5, with D unresolved. Trimming pared 0 bases from V and 2 bases from J, leaving 4 bases between. There are 13 residues in the CDR3. Looked up from germline, CDR1 is KGHSH and CDR2 is LQKENI. The CDR3 DNA is TGTGCCAGCTCACCACCGGTTCAAGAGACCCAGTACTTC. Encoded protein: CASSPPVQETQYF.

This clonotype came up many times. The chain joins TRBV7-9 to TRBJ2-1; 8 positions match TRBD1. Germline lookup yields CDR1 SEHNR and CDR2 FQNEAQ (reference sequence). V dropped 5 bases and J dropped 7; count of bases not matched to a gene: 22. This CDR3 is built from 19 residues. The DNA of the CDR3 is TGTGCCAGCAGCCCCTTTCAGGGGGCGTACGTATGGGATGGGAATGAGCAGTTCTTC. Its translation: CASSPFQGAYVWDGNEQFF.

On this clonotype itself: A junction boundary mismatches the germline segment, possibly from a read error. This rearrangement joins TRBV9 to TRBJ2-5; 7 nucleotides align to TRBD2. The CDR3 sequence is 16 residues long. Germline lookup yields CDR1 SGDLS and CDR2 YYNGEE. The chain's CDR3 is CANSPGLGRLQETQYF. CDR3 in DNA: TGTGCCAACAGCCCCGGACTAGGGCGACTCCAAGAGACCCAGTACTTC. The whole variable domain, remainder taken from reference TRBV9 and TRBJ2-5, is DSGVTQTPKHLITATGQRVTLRCSPRSGDLSVYWYQQSLDQGLQFLIQYYNGEERAKGNILERFSAQQFPDLHSELNLSSLELGDSALYFCANSPGLGRLQETQYFGPGTRLLVL.

This clonotype came up a few times. The rearrangement joins TRBV11-2 to TRBJ2-1; D is ambiguous. Germline V gene data show CDR1 as SGHAT and CDR2 as FQNNGV. Trimming took 1 base from V and 4 from J, leaving 11 bases between them. The CDR3 is 15 amino acids. CDR3 DNA: TGTGCCAGCAGCTTAGGGTTACTCGATTACAATGAGCAGTTCTTC. Encoded protein: CASSLGLLDYNEQFF.

About this clonotype itself: At one end the junction does not follow the germline gene, possibly because of a read error. CDR3 bases: TGCGCCAGCAGCTTGGCCAGCGGGGGGACCACAGATATGCAGTATTTT. Protein: CASSLASGGTTDMQYF. The chain uses TRBV5-1 and TRBJ2-3; TRBD2 matches at 9 bases. CDR3 length: 16 residues. Germline V CDR1 and CDR2: SGHRS, YFSETQ.

The chain links TRBV12-3 or TRBV12-4 to TRBJ2-6; TRBD1 matches 8 bases. CDR3 length: 18 amino acids. V gave up 4 bases and J gave up 0 bases; unmatched junction bases: 8. The CDR3 region has the DNA TGTGCCAGCAGTTGCCGGGACAGGACTTTCTCTGGGGCCAACGTCCTGACTTTC. Its protein is CASSCRDRTFSGANVLTF.

This clonotype was picked up a small number of times. The CDR3 reads CASSLSPTNYGYTF. The CDR3 bases are TGCGCCAGCAGCTTGTCACCCACTAACTATGGCTACACCTTC. V is TRBV5-1 and J is TRBJ1-2; D is ambiguous. Germline V gives CDR1 SGHRS, CDR2 YFSETQ. The CDR3 is 14 amino acids. Trimming took 1 base from V and 0 from J, leaving 7 bases between them.

This clonotype was observed at least ten times. The gene calls are TRBV29-1 and TRBJ2-1; 9 nucleotides line up with TRBD2. Trimming at V came to 4 bases and at J to 4 bases, leaving 8 bases not matched to a gene. This CDR3 comprises 15 residues. Germline lookup yields CDR1 SQVTM and CDR2 ANQGSEA. CDR3 nucleotide sequence: TGCAGCGTTGTACTAGCGGGCGCCATTTACAATGAGCAGTTCTTC. The encoded protein is CSVVLAGAIYNEQFF.